These T cell receptor beta chains were read from a single sample in a study of shared clonotypes between healthy human individuals. Method: immunoSEQ multiplex PCR; TCRdb's copy keeps in-frame clones and lacks some. The sample includes over 750,000 clones, roughly 96% of them seen just once. Sequencing was done on a sample of naive CD8+ T cells sorted from blood. All receptors come from a man aged 25 to 40 in good health. The CDR3 runs from the conserved cysteine through the conserved F or W. Fields, in order: J gene, clone size, V gene, D gene, CDR3 protein, CDR3 DNA. The D gene is left open where the match is weak. Clone sizes are given selectively: once, few, many, or a class where the clone is expanded.

j_gene: TRBJ2-1; abundance: once; v_gene: TRBV5-4; d_gene: TRBD2; CDR3aa: CASSLVAGGSYNEQFF; CDR3nt: TGTGCCAGCAGCCTGGTGGCGGGGGGCTCCTACAATGAGCAGTTCTTC
j_gene: TRBJ2-3; abundance: once; v_gene: TRBV5-1; d_gene: NA; CDR3aa: CASSLFEGYTDTQYF; CDR3nt: TGCGCCAGCAGCTTATTTGAGGGATACACAGATACGCAGTATTTT
j_gene: TRBJ2-7; abundance: NA; v_gene: TRBV4-1; d_gene: NA; CDR3aa: CASSQSPLVPEQYF; CDR3nt: TGCGCCAGCAGCCAATCTCCTCTTGTTCCAGAGCAGTACTTC
j_gene: TRBJ2-7; abundance: NA; v_gene: TRBV6-4; d_gene: NA; CDR3aa: CASSDSTGGDPLEQYF; CDR3nt: TGTGCCAGCAGTGACTCGACAGGAGGGGATCCCCTCGAGCAGTACTTC
j_gene: TRBJ2-3; abundance: NA; v_gene: TRBV7-9; d_gene: TRBD2; CDR3aa: CASSLVSGFSTDTQYF; CDR3nt: TGTGCCAGCAGCTTAGTTAGCGGGTTTAGCACAGATACGCAGTATTTT
j_gene: TRBJ2-1; abundance: NA; v_gene: TRBV9; d_gene: NA; CDR3aa: CASSAAPAPYNEQFF; CDR3nt: TGTGCCAGCAGCGCCGCTCCGGCCCCCTACAATGAGCAGTTCTTC
j_gene: TRBJ1-2; abundance: NA; v_gene: TRBV11-2; d_gene: TRBD1; CDR3aa: CASSSPGTGYGYTF; CDR3nt: TGTGCCAGCAGCTCCCCCGGGACAGGCTATGGCTACACCTTC
j_gene: TRBJ2-1; abundance: NA; v_gene: TRBV7-8; d_gene: NA; CDR3aa: CASSISLAIPSNEQFF; CDR3nt: TGTGCCAGCAGCATATCCCTAGCCATACCCAGCAATGAGCAGTTCTTC
j_gene: TRBJ2-5; abundance: once; v_gene: TRBV11-2; d_gene: NA; CDR3aa: CASSLVTSGFQETQYF; CDR3nt: TGTGCCAGCAGCTTAGTTACGAGCGGGTTCCAAGAGACCCAGTACTTC
j_gene: TRBJ2-7; abundance: NA; v_gene: TRBV5-4; d_gene: NA; CDR3aa: CASSPNPRGASEQYF; CDR3nt: TGTGCCAGCAGCCCTAACCCCCGGGGGGCTAGTGAGCAGTACTTC
j_gene: TRBJ2-1; abundance: NA; v_gene: TRBV27; d_gene: TRBD1; CDR3aa: CASSEQGNYNEQFF; CDR3nt: TGTGCCAGCAGCGAACAGGGGAACTACAATGAGCAGTTCTTC
j_gene: TRBJ2-3; abundance: NA; v_gene: TRBV9; d_gene: TRBD2; CDR3aa: CASSATSGTGTDTQYF; CDR3nt: TGTGCCAGCAGCGCCACTAGCGGGACAGGCACAGATACGCAGTATTTT
j_gene: TRBJ2-6; abundance: NA; v_gene: TRBV14; d_gene: TRBD2; CDR3aa: CASSHGGGPSGANVLTF; CDR3nt: TGTGCCAGCAGCCACGGGGGAGGGCCATCTGGGGCCAACGTCCTGACTTTC
j_gene: TRBJ2-7; abundance: NA; v_gene: TRBV27; d_gene: NA; CDR3aa: CASSSARGGYEQYF; CDR3nt: TGTGCCAGCAGTTCCGCTAGAGGGGGCTACGAGCAGTACTTC
j_gene: TRBJ2-7; abundance: NA; v_gene: TRBV23-1; d_gene: TRBD1; CDR3aa: CASIPGTGDRYEQYF; CDR3nt: TGCGCCAGCATTCCCGGGACAGGGGACCGGTACGAGCAGTACTTC
j_gene: TRBJ2-3; abundance: NA; v_gene: TRBV15; d_gene: TRBD2; CDR3aa: CATSRDELAETDTQYF; CDR3nt: TGTGCCACCAGCAGAGATGAACTAGCGGAGACAGATACGCAGTATTTT
j_gene: TRBJ2-3; abundance: NA; v_gene: TRBV11-2; d_gene: TRBD2; CDR3aa: CASSLDYLAGGVTDTQYF; CDR3nt: TGTGCCAGCAGCTTAGATTATCTAGCGGGAGGGGTCACAGATACGCAGTATTTT
j_gene: TRBJ2-7; abundance: NA; v_gene: TRBV7-9; d_gene: TRBD2; CDR3aa: CASSPLAGAESYEQYF; CDR3nt: TGTGCCAGCAGCCCCCTAGCGGGAGCAGAGTCCTACGAGCAGTACTTC
j_gene: TRBJ1-2; abundance: NA; v_gene: TRBV2; d_gene: NA; CDR3aa: CASGDDRLQGYTF; CDR3nt: TGTGCCAGTGGGGATGACAGGCTTCAGGGCTACACCTTC